These 7 T cell receptor beta chains were sequenced from one sample in a study of blood T cells in healthy people across ages. The use of a sample-barcoded 5' primer and a J-beta primer mix characterized a second PCR of about 7 to 12 cycles. TCRdb recomputed calls from the 5' RACE reads with MiXCR, one row per CDR3 protein. Here the sample spans 600,000 to 1,000,000 distinct CDR3 sequences, 25% being singletons. These sequences were also reported in another study, on T cells of mothers and their children.

Specimen: blood. These receptors all come from a boy younger than 18 in good health.

This clonotype was picked up a small number of times. V is TRBV4-3 and J is TRBJ2-7; D unclear. CDR1 and CDR2 from the germline V gene are LGHNA and YSLEER. The CDR3 runs 15 residues. V lost 0 bases and J 0 bases, leaving 9 bases between the germline ends. The CDR3 DNA reads as TGCGCCAGCAGCCAAGAGCAAGGGCGCTCCTACGAGCAGTACTTC. Its translation is CASSQEQGRSYEQYF.

This clonotype appeared a few times. This rearrangement joins TRBV20-1 to TRBJ1-4; a weak D match, TRBD1 (6 bases). The length of the CDR3 is 14 residues. Germline V lookup: CDR1 DFQATT, CDR2 SNEGSKA (reference sequence). The V end was cut by 6 bases, the J end by 5 bases, with 16 bases between. CDR3 protein: CSATKQGRNEKLFF. The CDR3 region has the DNA TGCAGTGCCACAAAACAGGGCCGGAATGAAAAACTGTTTTTT.

The rearrangement joins TRBV7-2 to TRBJ1-2; D unresolved. Germline V lookup: CDR1 SGHTA, CDR2 FQGNSA. The CDR3 is 12 residues long. The V gene lost 7 bases and the J gene lost 2 bases, with 8 bases spanning the gap. The CDR3 DNA reads TGTGCCAGCATCCTCGACAACTATGGCTACACCTTC. As protein: CASILDNYGYTF.

The chain couples TRBV29-1 to TRBJ2-5; D is possibly TRBD1 (5 bases). CDR1 is SQVTM, CDR2 ANQGSEA, per germline. The ends were cut back, 4 bases at V and 11 bases at J, with 20 bases in the middle. The CDR3 runs to 13 residues. The CDR3 reads CSVVAGNRGEQYF. The CDR3, as DNA: TGCAGCGTTGTGGCAGGGAATCGTGGAGAGCAGTACTTC.

This clonotype was found a few times. One end of the junction fails to match germline, which may point to a read error. The CDR3 DNA follows: TGTGCCAGCAGCTTAGTAAGCGGGGGGTCCTACAGTGAGCAGTTCTTC. Its translation: CASSLVSGGSYSEQFF. This chain links TRBV11-2 with TRBJ2-1; 9 bases line up with TRBD2. CDR1 SGHAT and CDR2 FQNNGV come from the germline V gene. This CDR3 is 16 amino acids long.

This sequence joins TRBV5-6 and TRBJ1-5; D remains unclear. CDR1 and CDR2 from the germline V gene are SGHDT and YYEEEE. The CDR3 consists of 13 residues. Deletions cut 0 bases from V and 7 bases from J, with 8 bases between. In nucleotides, the CDR3 is TGTGCCAGCAGCTTGGATGTCCGACAGCCCCAGCATTTT. This encodes CASSLDVRQPQHF.

The chain couples TRBV4-1 to TRBJ2-7; the match to TRBD2 covers 11 bases. In germline, CDR1 is MGHRA, CDR2 YSYEKL. The CDR3 spans 19 residues. The junction had 13 bases not matched to a gene; V was cut back by 3 bases and J by 0 bases. The CDR3 reads CASSHRVRTSGGLSYEQYF. CDR3 DNA sequence: TGCGCCAGCAGCCACCGGGTCAGAACTAGCGGGGGCCTCTCCTACGAGCAGTACTTC.